This T cell receptor beta chain appears in the sequencing data of a study of shared clonotypes between healthy human individuals. This clone appeared a few times. Naive CD45RA+ and memory CD45RA-negative subsets were split from CD4+ cells. Samples underwent the assay at deep level. Repertoires were generated with immunoSEQ multiplex PCR, while TCRdb's copy carries only in-frame clones and drops some. The sample has 650,000 to 750,000 clones; about two thirds are singletons. After removal of 2 bases from V and 8 bases from J, the junction contained 16 bases not matched to a gene. This CDR3 contains 17 residues. Germline CDR1 is SGHRS and CDR2 is YFSETQ.

The clonotype comes from a woman aged 25 to 39 in good health. V is TRBV5-1 and J is TRBJ2-5, with TRBD2 matching 9 bases. The sequencing sample was made of memory CD4+ T cells sorted from blood. Sample subset: CD45RA-negative fraction. As DNA, the CDR3 is TGCGCCAGCAGCTTACGCGGATCAGCGGGAGGACGAGTTACCCAGTACTTC. As protein: CASSLRGSAGGRVTQYF. Variable domain in full (rest from reference TRBV5-1 and TRBJ2-5): KAGVTQTPRYLIKTRGQQVTLSCSPISGHRSVSWYQQTPGQGLQFLFEYFSETQRNKGNFPGRFSGRQFSNSRSEMNVSTLELGDSALYLCASSLRGSAGGRVTQYFGPGTRLLVL.